This T cell receptor beta chain appears in the sequencing data of a study of T cell repertoires in cytomegalovirus infection. In the study overall: It can be stated that public TCR beta signatures indicated CMV infection as well as a matching HLA type. Study-level findings and limits: What dominated the ex vivo response were HLA-C-restricted CMV-specific TCR beta clonotypes. Individuals carrying CMV plus the relevant HLA were identified by cumulative frequency of public TCR beta families.

Comments on this clonotype: As yet, its antigen is unknown.

TCRdb re-analysed the reads in MiXCR, keeping a single row per CDR3 protein. The sample includes about 150,000 distinct CDR3 sequences, around a quarter seen only once; the top ten take about 10%. Looked up from germline, CDR1 is SGHDT and CDR2 is YYEEEE. After removal of 3 bases from V and 2 bases from J, the junction contained 10 bases not matched to a gene. The CDR3 totals 17 residues. This receptor was identified in a human donor in good health (CMV status not recorded). Some clones in this sample may be carry-over from other donors' samples. V usage is TRBV5-6 and J usage is TRBJ2-5; 10 bases are a match to TRBD2. Sequenced sample: PBMCs. CDR3 DNA: TGTGCCAGCAGCTCCACCCCTAGCGGGGGAAGGCAAGAGACCCAGTACTTC. It translates to CASSSTPSGGRQETQYF.